A selection of T cell receptor beta chains follows, all from one sample in a study of T cell responses to AZD1222 COVID-19 vaccine. Assay used: immunoSEQ multiplex PCR; TCRdb lists only in-frame clones, some missing. Here the sample spans 95,000 or so clones, roughly nine tenths being singletons. The specimen comprised peripheral blood, sampled 28 days after the second AZD1222 dose. These receptors originate from an adult who received the AZD1222 COVID-19 vaccine. The CDR3 runs from the conserved cysteine through the conserved F or W. The D gene is left open where the match is weak. Rows give clone size only sometimes, using once, few, many, or a class for an expanded clone.

clone_size j_call d_call cdr3_length v_call cdr3_aa cdr3_nt
- TRBJ1-1 - 14 TRBV5-6 CASSFTGLIAEAFF TGTGCCAGCAGCTTTACAGGGCTAATCGCTGAAGCTTTCTTT
- TRBJ2-7 - 15 TRBV7-8 CASSSRRGLSHEQYF TGTGCCAGCAGCTCGCGGCGCGGCCTCAGCCACGAGCAGTACTTC
- TRBJ2-7 TRBD2 16 TRBV9 CASSVGLAGAVYEQYF TGTGCCAGCAGCGTCGGACTAGCGGGAGCCGTCTACGAGCAGTACTTC
- TRBJ1-2 TRBD1 15 TRBV5-4 CASSLVGQGGYGYTF TGTGCCAGCAGCTTGGTGGGACAGGGGGGCTATGGCTACACCTTC
- TRBJ1-4 TRBD1 14 TRBV18 CASSTDRVVEKLFF TGTGCCAGCTCAACGGACAGGGTGGTCGAAAAACTGTTTTTT
- TRBJ1-5 - 13 TRBV28 CASIRRGGQPQHF TGTGCCAGCATACGGAGGGGGGGGCAGCCCCAGCATTTT
- TRBJ1-2 - 13 TRBV5-1 CASSFRVNYGYTF TGCGCCAGCAGCTTCCGGGTTAACTATGGCTACACCTTC
- TRBJ2-1 - 14 TRBV3-1/TRBV3-2 CASSQGRYYNEQFF TGTGCCAGCAGCCAAGGGCGGTACTACAATGAGCAGTTCTTC
- TRBJ1-1 TRBD1 16 TRBV7-9 CASRPNLDRAGTEAFF TGTGCCAGCAGACCTAACCTAGACAGGGCGGGGACTGAAGCTTTCTTT
- TRBJ1-3 TRBD1 21 TRBV24-1 CATSESDPDRESWAAGNTIYF TGTGCCACCAGTGAGTCTGACCCGGACAGGGAATCGTGGGCTGCGGGAAACACCATATATTTT
- TRBJ1-6 - 15 TRBV3-1/TRBV3-2 CASSRTAGDNSPLHF TGTGCCAGCAGCCGTACTGCAGGGGATAATTCACCCCTCCACTTT
- TRBJ1-1 TRBD1 15 TRBV9 CASSALGGGGVEAFF TGTGCCAGCAGCGCCCTCGGAGGGGGCGGGGTTGAAGCTTTCTTT
- TRBJ1-3 - 16 TRBV10-3 CAISDREPSSGNTIYF TGTGCCATCAGTGATAGGGAACCATCCTCTGGAAACACCATATATTTT
- TRBJ1-3 - 16 TRBV28 CASSFSGQTSGNTIYF TGTGCCAGCAGTTTTTCCGGACAGACCTCGGGAAACACCATATATTTT
- TRBJ1-5 - 13 TRBV18 CASSPTGNQPQHF TGTGCCAGCTCACCGACTGGGAATCAGCCCCAGCATTTT
- TRBJ1-3 - 16 TRBV7-2 CASSSWTGSGGNTIYF TGTGCCAGCAGTTCTTGGACGGGATCGGGTGGAAACACCATATATTTT
- TRBJ2-7 - 15 TRBV11-2 CASSLEEGGIYEQYF TGTGCCAGCAGCTTAGAGGAGGGCGGGATCTACGAGCAGTACTTC
few TRBJ2-7 - 14 TRBV7-8 CASSLERGNYEQYF TGTGCCAGCAGCTTAGAAAGGGGCAACTACGAGCAGTACTTC
- TRBJ1-3 - 15 TRBV19 CASSIGGLYGNTIYF TGTGCCAGTAGTATTGGTGGGCTCTATGGAAACACCATATATTTT
- TRBJ1-1 TRBD1 17 TRBV6-2/TRBV6-3 CASSVSPGQGHNTEAFF TGTGCCAGCAGTGTCAGCCCCGGACAGGGCCATAACACTGAAGCTTTCTTT
- TRBJ1-3 TRBD1 15 TRBV9 CASSPTGGRGNTIYF TGTGCCAGCAGCCCAACAGGGGGCAGGGGAAACACCATATATTTT
- TRBJ2-2 - 14 TRBV19 CASSIVGGGGELFF TGTGCCAGTAGTATAGTCGGGGGCGGCGGGGAGCTGTTTTTT
- TRBJ2-3 TRBD2 17 TRBV18 CASSPPTVNPGGDTQYF TGTGCCAGCTCACCACCCACCGTTAACCCGGGAGGTGATACGCAGTATTTT
- TRBJ2-3 - 18 TRBV10-3 CAISDSKAGPYGTDTQYF TGTGCCATCAGTGACTCTAAGGCAGGGCCGTACGGCACAGATACGCAGTATTTT
- TRBJ1-1 - 11 TRBV19 CASILRTEAFF TGTGCCAGTATCTTAAGAACTGAAGCTTTCTTT
once TRBJ2-3 - 14 TRBV5-4 CASSPPTGPDTQYF TGTGCCAGCAGCCCGCCGACGGGACCAGATACGCAGTATTTT
- TRBJ1-1 - 16 TRBV5-4 CASSKGNPLGGTEAFF TGTGCCAGCAGCAAGGGAAATCCCCTCGGCGGCACTGAAGCTTTCTTT
- TRBJ1-4 - 14 TRBV19 CASSIAWTAKKLFF TGTGCCAGTAGTATAGCGTGGACGGCGAAAAAACTGTTTTTT
- TRBJ1-5 - 15 TRBV30 CAWSPLTGSNQPQHF TGTGCCTGGAGTCCTTTGACAGGTAGCAATCAGCCCCAGCATTTT
- TRBJ1-1 - 13 TRBV4-3 CASSQDRNTEAFF TGCGCCAGCAGCCAAGACAGGAACACTGAAGCTTTCTTT
- TRBJ1-2 - 12 TRBV6-1 CASSDGGIGYTF TGTGCCAGCAGTGACGGGGGTATAGGCTACACCTTC
- TRBJ2-5 TRBD2 15 TRBV5-4 CASSLGPSGEETQYF TGTGCCAGCAGCCTTGGACCTAGCGGGGAAGAGACCCAGTACTTC
- TRBJ2-2 - 14 TRBV19 CASKSGANTGELFF TGTGCCAGTAAGTCAGGAGCGAACACCGGGGAGCTGTTTTTT
- TRBJ1-3 - 15 TRBV9 CASSPDSHSGNTIYF TGTGCCAGCAGCCCCGACAGTCACTCTGGAAACACCATATATTTT
- TRBJ2-7 - 11 TRBV2 CASSEGYEQYF TGTGCCAGCAGTGAAGGCTACGAGCAGTACTTC
- TRBJ2-2 - 14 TRBV19 CASTKQGGTGELFF TGTGCCAGTACGAAGCAGGGCGGCACCGGGGAGCTGTTTTTT
- TRBJ1-3 TRBD1 16 TRBV4-3 CASSQDSTLQGNTIYF TGCGCCAGCAGCCAAGATTCAACATTACAGGGGAACACCATATATTTT
- TRBJ2-2 TRBD2 15 TRBV20-1 CSASASGGDTGELFF TGCAGTGCTAGTGCTAGCGGGGGAGACACCGGGGAGCTGTTTTTT
- TRBJ2-2 - 14 TRBV6-5 CASSYIPRGGELFF TGTGCCAGCAGTTACATCCCCAGGGGAGGGGAGCTGTTTTTT
- TRBJ2-7 TRBD2 16 TRBV7-3 CASSLTPASGRYEQYF TGTGCCAGCAGCTTAACACCGGCTAGCGGGCGCTACGAGCAGTACTTC
- TRBJ2-7 - 10 TRBV11-2 CASSLFEQYF TGTGCCAGCAGCTTATTCGAGCAGTACTTC
- TRBJ2-1 TRBD2 15 TRBV19 CASSRLAARGGEQFF TGTGCCAGTAGCAGACTAGCGGCCAGAGGTGGTGAGCAGTTCTTC
- TRBJ1-5 - 13 TRBV6-5 CATGFGEGQPQHF TGTGCCACCGGGTTTGGGGAGGGACAGCCCCAGCATTTT
- TRBJ2-1 - 18 TRBV10-3 CAISESHIAGSSYNEQFF TGTGCCATCAGTGAGTCTCATATTGCGGGAAGCTCCTACAATGAGCAGTTCTTC
- TRBJ2-7 TRBD1 16 TRBV30 CAWSDPYSGQGREQYF TGTGCCTGGAGTGACCCTTACTCGGGACAGGGTCGGGAGCAGTACTTC
- TRBJ2-3 - 14 TRBV7-8 CASSPAALPYTQYF TGTGCCAGCAGCCCTGCGGCCCTCCCATATACGCAGTATTTT
- TRBJ2-7 TRBD2 15 TRBV28 CASSLSSGRIYEQYF TGTGCCAGCAGTTTATCTAGCGGGAGGATCTACGAGCAGTACTTC
- TRBJ2-7 - 13 TRBV3-1/TRBV3-2 CASSQVSPYEQYF TGTGCCAGCAGCCAAGTTTCCCCCTACGAGCAGTACTTC
- TRBJ2-2 - 15 TRBV5-1 CASSLGSEPTGELFF TGCGCCAGCAGCTTGGGAAGCGAACCCACCGGGGAGCTGTTTTTT
- TRBJ1-2 TRBD1 15 TRBV24-1 CATSDSGTGIYGYTF TGTGCCACCAGTGATTCCGGGACAGGGATATATGGCTACACCTTC